This TCR beta chain was sequenced in a study of T cell responses to AZD1222 COVID-19 vaccine. Germline V gene sequence: CDR1 SNHLY, CDR2 FYNNEI. Trimming shortened V by 10 bases and J by 7 bases, and 20 bases separated the two germline ends. The CDR3 contains 13 residues. Sequencing was performed with immunoSEQ multiplex PCR; in TCRdb, only in-frame clones are kept and a portion is missing. This table has approximately 100,000 clones, more than 70% appearing once. Comment on this clone: The antigen remains undetermined.

Whole-study findings and limits: Only after the peak T cell response were repertoires sampled. Donors in the cohort were predominantly white British and more often female, and clonal diversity was possibly underestimated. In the spike-specific TCR repertoire, nearly half reportedly target unmutated variant regions. Spike-specific TCR breadth and depth rose after two AZD1222 doses.

The source of this sequence is an adult in good health. The V gene is TRBV2, the J gene TRBJ2-7; D possibly corresponds to TRBD2 (5 bases). The sample was peripheral blood, taken on day 0 of AZD1222 vaccination. As DNA, the CDR3 is TGTGCCACCAGCAGTCTTGACCCGGGGGAGCAGTACGTC. As protein: CATSSLDPGEQYV.